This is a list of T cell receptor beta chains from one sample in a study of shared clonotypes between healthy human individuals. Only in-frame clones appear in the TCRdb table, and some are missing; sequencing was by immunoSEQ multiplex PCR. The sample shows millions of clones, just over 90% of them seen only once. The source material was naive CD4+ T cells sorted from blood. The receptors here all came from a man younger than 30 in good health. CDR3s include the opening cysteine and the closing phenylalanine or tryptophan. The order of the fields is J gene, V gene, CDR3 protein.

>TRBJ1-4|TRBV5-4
CASSYRGPGEKLFF
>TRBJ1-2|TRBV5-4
CASSPGTGETKFYGYTF
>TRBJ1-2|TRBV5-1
CASGDDSNYGYTF
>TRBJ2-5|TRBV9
CASSVGLAEGGYQETQYF
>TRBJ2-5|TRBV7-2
CASSLGLAVRETQYF
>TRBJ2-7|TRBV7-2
CASSLGGTDSYEQYF
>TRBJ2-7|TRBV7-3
CASSLRATDAYEQYF
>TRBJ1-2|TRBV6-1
CASSTAIYGYTF
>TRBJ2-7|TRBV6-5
CASSYNPDYEQYF
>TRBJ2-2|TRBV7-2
CASSAGLAGVNTGELFF
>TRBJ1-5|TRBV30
CAWSLDGISNQPQHF
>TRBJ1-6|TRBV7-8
CASSLLSGVNNSPLHF
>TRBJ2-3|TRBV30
CAWSAGGSDTQYF
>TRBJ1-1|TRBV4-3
CASSQEQVNTEAFF
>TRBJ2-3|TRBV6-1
CASSEERLDTQYF
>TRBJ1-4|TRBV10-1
CASSAGTSNEKLFF
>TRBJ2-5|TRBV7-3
CASSLNPGAGETQYF
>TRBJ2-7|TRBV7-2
CASSLQVTAYEQYF
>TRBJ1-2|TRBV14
CASSQGGGFGYTF
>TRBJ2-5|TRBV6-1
CASGLASHETQYF
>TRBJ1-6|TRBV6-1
CASSELESFHF
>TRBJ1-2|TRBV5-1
CASSVLDGGYGYTF
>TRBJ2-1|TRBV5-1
CASSNLAGGSGEQFF
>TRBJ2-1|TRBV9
CASSVAPGRGNEQFF
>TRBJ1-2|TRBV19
CASSTLSAGGDYGYTF
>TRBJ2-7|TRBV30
CALDRTVYEQYF
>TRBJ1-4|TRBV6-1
CASSEEKKTNEKLFF
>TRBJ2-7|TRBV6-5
CASNKGLAGPYEQYF
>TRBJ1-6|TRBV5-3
CARSFEQGRITSPLHF
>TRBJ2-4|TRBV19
CASSTSGQGPNIQYF
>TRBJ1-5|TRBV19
CASSIKAGSNQPQHF
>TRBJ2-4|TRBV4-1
CASSAKNIQYF
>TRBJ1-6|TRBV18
CASSPEGSPLHF
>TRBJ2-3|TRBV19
CASSISLYSTSGITDTQYF
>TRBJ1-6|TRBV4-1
CASSPATGKVNSPLHF
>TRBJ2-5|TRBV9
CASSPRAGAQETQYF
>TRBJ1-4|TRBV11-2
CASSLGRNSNEKLFF
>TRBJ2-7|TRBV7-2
CASSLGGPGEQYF
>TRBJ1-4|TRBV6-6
CASSYSGSSSNEKLFF
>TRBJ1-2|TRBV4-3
CASSQGASGSDGYTF
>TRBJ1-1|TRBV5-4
CASSLVGLGDSEAFF
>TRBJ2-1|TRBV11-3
CASSLETSGSFNEQFF
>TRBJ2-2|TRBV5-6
CASSLNTGNTGELFF
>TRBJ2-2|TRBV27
CASTHSELAGSGELFF
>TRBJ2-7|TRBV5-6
CASSFLAGRIMNEQYF
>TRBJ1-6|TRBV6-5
CASSGVGSPLHF
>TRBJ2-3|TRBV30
CAWSRIAGVGDTQYF
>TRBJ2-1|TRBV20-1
CSARTSNEQFF
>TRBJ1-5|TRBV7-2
CASSSKEMGRNQPQHF
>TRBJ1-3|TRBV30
CAWSGAGLRF
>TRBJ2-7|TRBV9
CASTQGGTSSYEQYF
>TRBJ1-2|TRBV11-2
CASSLATGSYGYTF